Listed below are T cell receptor beta chains from one sample, sequenced in a study of blood T cell repertoires in COVID-19. Sequencing was performed with immunoSEQ multiplex PCR; in TCRdb, only in-frame clones are kept and a portion is missing. Of around 65,000 clones in the sample, approximately 90% were seen once. Material: peripheral blood. Receptors were obtained from a human donor in a cohort sampled during active COVID-19. The CDR3 runs from the conserved cysteine through the conserved F or W. A D gene is named only where the DNA matches it firmly. Clone sizes are given selectively: once, few, many, or a class where the clone is expanded.

clone_size	v_call	j_call	d_call	cdr3_nt	cdr3_aa
NA	TRBV11-2	TRBJ1-6	TRBD1	TGTGCCAGCAGCTTAGGGACAGGTTATTCACCCCTCCACTTT	CASSLGTGYSPLHF
NA	TRBV29-1	TRBJ2-2	TRBD1	TGCAGCGGGGACAGGGGCACCGGGGAGCTGTTTTTT	CSGDRGTGELFF
NA	TRBV2	TRBJ1-1	TRBD1	TGTGCCAGCAGCCGGGACAGGAACACTGAAGCTTTCTTT	CASSRDRNTEAFF
NA	TRBV7-3	TRBJ1-4	TRBD1	TGTGCCAGCAGCCCAGGACAGGGGGATGTTGCTAATGAAAAACTGTTTTTT	CASSPGQGDVANEKLFF
NA	TRBV18	TRBJ1-6	TRBD1	TGTGCCAGCTCACCCCTCGGCGGGACAGGGAATTCACCCCTCCACTTT	CASSPLGGTGNSPLHF
NA	TRBV9	TRBJ1-4	NA	TGTGCCAGCAGCGTAGACCGGGGGGGTAATGAAAAACTGTTTTTT	CASSVDRGGNEKLFF
NA	TRBV6-5	TRBJ1-1	NA	TGTGCCAGCAGCCTACTGGGGGGTATGAACACTGAAGCTTTCTTT	CASSLLGGMNTEAFF
few	TRBV28	TRBJ2-4	TRBD2	TGTGCCAGCAGAGGTAGCGGGAGAGTGGACATTCAGTACTTC	CASRGSGRVDIQYF
NA	TRBV28	TRBJ2-7	NA	TGTGCCAGCAGGGAGACTAGTTTGGCGTCCTACGAGCAGTACTTC	CASRETSLASYEQYF
NA	TRBV27	TRBJ1-2	NA	TGTGCCAGCAGTTGGGACTCCGGACAAGGCTACACCTTC	CASSWDSGQGYTF
NA	TRBV28	TRBJ1-5	NA	TGTGCCAGCACCCGGGGGGCCGGCAATCAGCCCCAGCATTTT	CASTRGAGNQPQHF
NA	TRBV15	TRBJ2-3	TRBD2	TGTGCCACCAGCCGAAAGAGATTGGTAGCGGGAGGTCCAGATACGCAGTATTTT	CATSRKRLVAGGPDTQYF
NA	TRBV21-1	TRBJ2-3	NA	TGTGCCAGCAGCGAGTACAGGGGTTTCACAGATACGCAGTATTTT	CASSEYRGFTDTQYF
NA	TRBV7-3	TRBJ1-2	NA	TGTGCCAGCAGCTTAGTCCGGGGGGCTGGCTACACCTTC	CASSLVRGAGYTF
NA	TRBV28	TRBJ2-7	NA	TGTGCCAGTGGCAGGGGGGCTGGTGAGCAGTACTTC	CASGRGAGEQYF
NA	TRBV28	TRBJ2-7	TRBD1	TGTGCCAGCATGACAGGGAGCTCCTACGAGCAGTACTTC	CASMTGSSYEQYF
NA	TRBV24-1	TRBJ1-4	NA	TGTGCCACCAGTGATCACCGGGACAAACTTGAAAAACTGTTTTTT	CATSDHRDKLEKLFF
NA	TRBV28	TRBJ1-5	NA	TGTGCCAGCAGACCCCGACAGCAGACGAATCAGCCCCAGCATTTT	CASRPRQQTNQPQHF
NA	TRBV4-1	TRBJ2-1	TRBD2	TGCGCCAGCAGCCAAGGTCCGGGAGCGGGAGAGTGGGATGAGCAGTTCTTC	CASSQGPGAGEWDEQFF
NA	TRBV19	TRBJ2-7	NA	TGTGCCAGTAGTATAGGACCCTCCGGGGCGGGACCCTACGAGCAGTACTTC	CASSIGPSGAGPYEQYF
NA	TRBV6-6	TRBJ1-1	NA	TGTGCCAGCGCAATTAGCACTGAAGCTTTCTTT	CASAISTEAFF
NA	TRBV5-1	TRBJ1-1	NA	TGCGCCAGCAGCTTGGCCGGGGGGGATACTGAAGCTTTCTTT	CASSLAGGDTEAFF
NA	TRBV4-3	TRBJ2-5	NA	TGCGCCAGCAGCCAAGGGGCAGCCCAAGAGACCCAGTACTTC	CASSQGAAQETQYF
NA	TRBV19	TRBJ1-6	NA	TGTGCCAGTAACCAGGGAGGAATTTCACCCCTCCACTTT	CASNQGGISPLHF
NA	TRBV19	TRBJ2-7	TRBD1	TGTGCCAGTAGTAAGGTCCCCCCGACAGGGGTTGGTATCGAGCAGTACTTC	CASSKVPPTGVGIEQYF
NA	TRBV16	TRBJ2-1	NA	TGTGCCAGCAGCCAATCTCTTGTTGGGCGCTCAGGTGAGCAGTTCTTC	CASSQSLVGRSGEQFF
once	TRBV7-9	TRBJ2-7	NA	TGTGCCAGCAGCTTAGCGCTGAGGGGGACCTACGAGCAGTACTTC	CASSLALRGTYEQYF
NA	TRBV28	TRBJ1-5	NA	TGTGCCAGCGGCCTCGACAGAATGGGCAATCAGCCCCAGCATTTT	CASGLDRMGNQPQHF
NA	TRBV5-4	TRBJ2-3	TRBD1	TGTGCCAGCAGCCGACAGGGAACAGATACGCAGTATTTT	CASSRQGTDTQYF
NA	TRBV19	TRBJ1-1	TRBD1	TGTGCCAGCAGACAGGGATCGAACACTGAAGCTTTCTTT	CASRQGSNTEAFF
NA	TRBV2	TRBJ2-5	TRBD2	TGTGCCAGCAGGGTAGCGGGGAGGGGAGAGACCCAGTACTTC	CASRVAGRGETQYF
NA	TRBV6-6	TRBJ2-1	NA	TGTGCCAGCAGTTACGGGCAACTAGCTGATGAGCAGTTCTTC	CASSYGQLADEQFF
NA	TRBV7-6	TRBJ1-1	NA	TGTGCCAGCAGCCCCGGGGGTACTGAAGCTTTCTTT	CASSPGGTEAFF
NA	TRBV2	TRBJ2-3	TRBD2	TGTGCCAGCAGTGGCACTGGGGGGGGCACAGATACGCAGTATTTT	CASSGTGGGTDTQYF
NA	TRBV7-9	TRBJ1-2	NA	TGTGCCAGCAGCCTAACAGTTACCTACACCTTC	CASSLTVTYTF
NA	TRBV28	TRBJ2-7	TRBD1	TGTGCCAGCAGTTCTACCGGGACAGGGAAAATCTACGAGCAGTACTTC	CASSSTGTGKIYEQYF
NA	TRBV25-1	TRBJ2-7	NA	TGTGCCAGCAAAGTAACTGTTTACGAGCAGTACTTC	CASKVTVYEQYF
NA	TRBV28	TRBJ2-5	TRBD2	TGTGCCAGCAGTTCCCCCTTAGCGGGAGCAGAGACCCAGTACTTC	CASSSPLAGAETQYF
NA	TRBV7-9	TRBJ2-5	NA	TGTGCCAGCAGCTTAATCTTGGGTGAGGGCGAGACCCAGTACTTC	CASSLILGEGETQYF
NA	TRBV28	TRBJ1-5	NA	TGTGCCAGCAGCACGGACAGAAGGTCGCTTTTGACCCAGCATTTT	CASSTDRRSLLTQHF
NA	TRBV9	TRBJ2-5	NA	TGTGCCAGCAGCGGCGGGGGCCGACAAGAGACCCAGTACTTC	CASSGGGRQETQYF
NA	TRBV5-6	TRBJ1-4	TRBD1	TGTGCCAGCAGCTCGTCCGGGACAGGAGAAGAAAAACTGTTTTTT	CASSSSGTGEEKLFF
NA	TRBV12-5	TRBJ1-1	NA	TGTGCTAGTGCCCTGGCCGGGACACATTCTGAAGCTTTCTTT	CASALAGTHSEAFF
NA	TRBV28	TRBJ1-5	TRBD1	TGTGCCAGCAGTTCGGGACAGGGAGTTCAGCCCCAGCATTTT	CASSSGQGVQPQHF
NA	TRBV7-2	TRBJ1-5	NA	TGTGCCAGCAGCTTGGGAAGGGGAGGGGGTCAGCCCCAGCATTTT	CASSLGRGGGQPQHF
NA	TRBV7-3	TRBJ1-5	TRBD1	TGTGCCAGCAGCCCACCGAAGGCAGGGACAGCCTGTCTGAGGGGGAATCAGCCCCAGCATTTT	CASSPPKAGTACLRGNQPQHF
NA	TRBV5-1	TRBJ2-5	TRBD2	TGCGCCAGCAGCTCAGGGACTAGCGGGGTCTTAGAGACCCAGTACTTC	CASSSGTSGVLETQYF